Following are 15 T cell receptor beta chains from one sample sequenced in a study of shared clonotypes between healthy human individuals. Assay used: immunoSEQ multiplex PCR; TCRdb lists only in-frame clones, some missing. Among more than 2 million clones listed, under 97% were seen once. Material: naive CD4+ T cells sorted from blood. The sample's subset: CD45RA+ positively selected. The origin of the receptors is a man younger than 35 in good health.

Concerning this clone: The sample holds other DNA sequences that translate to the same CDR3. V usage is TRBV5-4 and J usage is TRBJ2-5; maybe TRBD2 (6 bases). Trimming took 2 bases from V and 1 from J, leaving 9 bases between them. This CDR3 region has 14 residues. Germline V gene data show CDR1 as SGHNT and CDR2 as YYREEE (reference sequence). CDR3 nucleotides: TGTGCCAGCAGCTTAGGGACTTCCCAAGAGACCCAGTACTTC. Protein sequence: CASSLGTSQETQYF.

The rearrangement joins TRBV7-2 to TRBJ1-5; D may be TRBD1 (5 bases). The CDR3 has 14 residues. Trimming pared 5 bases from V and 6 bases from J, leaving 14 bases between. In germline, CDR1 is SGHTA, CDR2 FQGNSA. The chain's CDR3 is CASSPRGTGQPQHF. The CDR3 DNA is TGTGCCAGCAGCCCCCGGGGCACCGGTCAGCCCCAGCATTTT.

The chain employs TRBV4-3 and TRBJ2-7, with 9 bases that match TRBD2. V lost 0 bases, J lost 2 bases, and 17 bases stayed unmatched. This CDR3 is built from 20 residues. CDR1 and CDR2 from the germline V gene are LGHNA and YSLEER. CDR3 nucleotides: TGCGCCAGCAGCCAAGACTTGGTCCCCCTTACTAGCGGGTCAGCCTACGAGCAGTACTTC. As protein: CASSQDLVPLTSGSAYEQYF.

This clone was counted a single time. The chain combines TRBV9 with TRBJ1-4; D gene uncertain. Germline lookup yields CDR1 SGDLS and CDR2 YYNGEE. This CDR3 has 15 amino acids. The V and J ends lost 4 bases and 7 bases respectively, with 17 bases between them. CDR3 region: CASSPLGGWGEKLFF. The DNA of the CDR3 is TGTGCCAGCAGCCCCTTGGGAGGCTGGGGTGAAAAACTGTTTTTT.

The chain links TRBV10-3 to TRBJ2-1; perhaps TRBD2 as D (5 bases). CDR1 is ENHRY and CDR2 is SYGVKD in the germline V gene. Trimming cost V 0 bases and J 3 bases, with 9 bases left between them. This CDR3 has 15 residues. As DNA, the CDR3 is TGTGCCATCAGTGAGTCGCGAGGGAACTACAATGAGCAGTTCTTC. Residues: CAISESRGNYNEQFF.

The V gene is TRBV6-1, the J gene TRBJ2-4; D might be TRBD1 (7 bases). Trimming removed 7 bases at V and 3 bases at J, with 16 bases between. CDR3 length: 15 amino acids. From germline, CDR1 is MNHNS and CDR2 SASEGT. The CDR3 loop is CASIDREVGKNIQYF. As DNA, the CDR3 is TGTGCCAGCATTGACAGGGAGGTTGGCAAAAACATTCAGTACTTC.

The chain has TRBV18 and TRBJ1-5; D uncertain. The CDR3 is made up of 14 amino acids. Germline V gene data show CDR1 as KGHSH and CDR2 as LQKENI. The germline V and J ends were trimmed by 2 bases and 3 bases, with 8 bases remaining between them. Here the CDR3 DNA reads TGTGCCAGCTCACCAGAGAACTTCAATCAGCCCCAGCATTTT. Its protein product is CASSPENFNQPQHF.

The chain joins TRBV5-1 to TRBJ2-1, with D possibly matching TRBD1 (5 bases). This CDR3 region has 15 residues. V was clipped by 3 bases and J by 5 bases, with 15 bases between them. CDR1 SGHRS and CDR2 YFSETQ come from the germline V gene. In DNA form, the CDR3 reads TGCGCCAGCAGCTCCGATTCACAGGTAAACAATGAGCAGTTCTTC. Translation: CASSSDSQVNNEQFF.

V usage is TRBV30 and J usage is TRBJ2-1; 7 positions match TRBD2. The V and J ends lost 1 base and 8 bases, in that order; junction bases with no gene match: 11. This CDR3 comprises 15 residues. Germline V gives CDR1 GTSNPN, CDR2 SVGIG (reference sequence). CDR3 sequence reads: CAWSALERGLHEQFF. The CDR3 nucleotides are TGTGCCTGGAGTGCTTTAGAGCGGGGTCTTCATGAGCAGTTCTTC.

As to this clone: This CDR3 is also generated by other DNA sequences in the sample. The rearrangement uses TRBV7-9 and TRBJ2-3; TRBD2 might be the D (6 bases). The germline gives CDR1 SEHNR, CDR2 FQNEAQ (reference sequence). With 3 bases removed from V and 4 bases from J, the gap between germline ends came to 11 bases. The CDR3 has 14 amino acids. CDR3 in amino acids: CASSFSASADTQYF. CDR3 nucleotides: TGTGCCAGCAGCTTTAGTGCTAGCGCAGATACGCAGTATTTT.

This CDR3 is CAWSVFVNNEQFF. The CDR3 nucleotides read TGTGCCTGGAGTGTATTTGTTAACAATGAGCAGTTCTTC. The J gene is TRBJ2-1, the V gene TRBV30; D is undetermined. CDR3 length: 13 amino acids. V was pared by 0 bases and J by 5 bases, with 8 bases between. Looked up from germline, CDR1 is GTSNPN and CDR2 is SVGIG (reference sequence). The full variable domain, rest sourced from reference TRBV30 and TRBJ2-1, is SQTIHQWPATLVQPVGSPLSLECTVEGTSNPNLYWYRQAAGRGLQLLFYSVGIGQISSEVPQNLSASRPQDRQFILSSKKLLLSDSGFYLCAWSVFVNNEQFFGPGTRLTVL.

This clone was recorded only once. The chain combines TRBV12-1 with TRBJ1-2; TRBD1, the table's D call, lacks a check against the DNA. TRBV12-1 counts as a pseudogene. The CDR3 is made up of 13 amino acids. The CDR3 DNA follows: TGTGCCAGCAGCAATACAGTCGTCGGTGGCTACACCTTC. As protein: CASSNTVVGGYTF.

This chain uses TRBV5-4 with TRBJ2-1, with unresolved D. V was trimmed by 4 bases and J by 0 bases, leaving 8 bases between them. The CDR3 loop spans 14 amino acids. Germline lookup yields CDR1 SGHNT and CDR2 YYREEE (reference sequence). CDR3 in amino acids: CASSRASSYNEQFF. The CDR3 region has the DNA TGTGCCAGCAGCCGGGCTAGCTCCTACAATGAGCAGTTCTTC.

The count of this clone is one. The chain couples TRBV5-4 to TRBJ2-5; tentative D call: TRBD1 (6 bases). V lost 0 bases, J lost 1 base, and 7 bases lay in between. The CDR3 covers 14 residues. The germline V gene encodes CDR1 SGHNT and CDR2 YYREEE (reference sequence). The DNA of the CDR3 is TGTGCCAGCAGCTTGGTGGACAGCCAAGAGACCCAGTACTTC. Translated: CASSLVDSQETQYF. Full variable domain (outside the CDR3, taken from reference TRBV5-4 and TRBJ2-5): ETGVTQSPTHLIKTRGQQVTLRCSSQSGHNTVSWYQQALGQGPQFIFQYYREEENGRGNFPPRFSGLQFPNYSSELNVNALELDDSALYLCASSLVDSQETQYFGPGTRLLVL.

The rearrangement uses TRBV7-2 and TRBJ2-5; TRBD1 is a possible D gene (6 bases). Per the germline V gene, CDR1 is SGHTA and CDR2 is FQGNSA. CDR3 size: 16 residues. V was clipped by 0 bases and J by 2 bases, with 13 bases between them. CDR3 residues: CASSLARDRPQETQYF. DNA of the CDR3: TGTGCCAGCAGCTTAGCCAGAGACAGGCCACAAGAGACCCAGTACTTC.